The 15 T cell receptor beta chains presented below share a single source sample, sequenced in a study of control samples from healthy donors and cancer patients. TCRdb's copy holds only in-frame clones and misses some; the assay was immunoSEQ multiplex PCR. The sample spans under 200,000 clones; the ten largest clones claim approximately 2.2%. Sequencing was done on a sample of blood. Every receptor here comes from a woman aged 25 to 45 in good health.

The chain joins TRBV12-3 or TRBV12-4 to TRBJ2-7; the D is unclear. This CDR3 region has 12 residues. The V and J ends lost 3 bases and 4 bases respectively, with 7 bases between them. The CDR3 reads CASSFPRYEQYF. In nucleotides, the CDR3 is TGTGCCAGCAGTTTTCCCCGATACGAGCAGTACTTC.

J is TRBJ1-6 and V is TRBV4-1; 9 bases fit TRBD1. Germline lookup yields CDR1 MGHRA and CDR2 YSYEKL. The CDR3 has 15 residues. With 0 bases clipped from V and 10 bases from J, the junction kept 4 bases outside the gene matches. CDR3: CASSQELDRGSPLHF. In DNA, the CDR3 is TGCGCCAGCAGCCAAGAGTTGGACAGGGGATCACCCCTCCACTTT.

This chain connects TRBV7-2 to TRBJ1-2, with unresolved D. The CDR3 sequence is 14 residues long. Germline loops: CDR1 SGHTA, CDR2 FQGNSA. Trimming cost V 2 bases and J 4 bases, with 11 bases left between them. In DNA, the CDR3 is TGTGCCAGCAGCTTAAGCGGGTACTCCTATGGCTACACCTTC. Translated: CASSLSGYSYGYTF.

The rearrangement links TRBV29-1 to TRBJ1-2; 7 positions agree with TRBD1. CDR3 length: 14 residues. V lost 6 bases to trimming and J lost 4 bases; unmatched junction nucleotides: 11. Germline V gives CDR1 SQVTM, CDR2 ANQGSEA. The CDR3 region has the DNA TGCAGCGTGGTTACACCCGGGACAGCCTATGGCTACACCTTC. Its protein product is CSVVTPGTAYGYTF.

The rearrangement links TRBV7-9 to TRBJ2-7; D is ambiguous. Germline V lookup: CDR1 SEHNR, CDR2 FQNEAQ (reference sequence). The CDR3 is 11 residues long. Trimming pared 4 bases from V and 3 bases from J, leaving 4 bases between. In DNA, the CDR3 is TGTGCCAGCAGCTCCAACTACGAGCAGTACTTC. Translating gives CASSSNYEQYF.

The chain couples TRBV5-4 to TRBJ2-1; perhaps TRBD2 as D (5 bases). The CDR3 sequence is 14 residues long. Germline CDR1 reads SGHNT; CDR2 reads YYREEE (reference sequence). V was trimmed by 4 bases and J by 9 bases, leaving 17 bases between them. The CDR3, as DNA: TGTGCCAGCAGCCCTCCGTCGGGTGCGGGTGAGCAGTTCTTC. Translating gives CASSPPSGAGEQFF. The entire variable domain, with the rest obtained from reference TRBV5-4 and TRBJ2-1, is as follows: ETGVTQSPTHLIKTRGQQVTLRCSSQSGHNTVSWYQQALGQGPQFIFQYYREEENGRGNFPPRFSGLQFPNYSSELNVNALELDDSALYLCASSPPSGAGEQFFGPGTRLTVL.

The chain employs TRBV11-1 and TRBJ2-7; perhaps TRBD2 as D (6 bases). The V gene lost 5 bases and the J gene lost 0 bases, with 11 bases spanning the gap. The CDR3 runs 14 residues. Germline V gene lookup returns CDR1 SGHAT and CDR2 FQDESV (reference sequence). CDR3 sequence (DNA): TGTGCCAGCAGCCCGACCGGGAGCTCCTACGAGCAGTACTTC. Its translation: CASSPTGSSYEQYF. The variable domain in full, with the rest retrieved from reference TRBV11-1 and TRBJ2-7, is EAEVAQSPRYKITEKSQAVAFWCDPISGHATLYWYRQILGQGPELLVQFQDESVVDDSQLPKDRFSAERLKGVDSTLKIQPAELGDSAMYLCASSPTGSSYEQYFGPGTRLTVT.

The J gene is TRBJ1-6, the V gene TRBV5-1; D gene ambiguous. The CDR3 length is 14 residues. Germline CDR1 and CDR2: SGHRS and YFSETQ. V was clipped by 4 bases and J by 9 bases, with 14 bases between them. CDR3 sequence reads: CASSQALTSSPLHF. The CDR3 DNA reads TGCGCCAGCAGCCAAGCGCTTACTAGTTCACCCCTCCACTTT.

Comments on this clone: Other DNA sequences in this specimen translate into the identical CDR3. The genes are TRBV12-3 or TRBV12-4 and TRBJ2-7, with 7 positions matching TRBD1. The CDR3 spans 13 residues. The V and J ends lost 1 base and 4 bases, in that order; junction bases with no gene match: 1. CDR3 protein: CASSLGTGYEQYF. Here the CDR3 DNA reads TGTGCCAGCAGTTTAGGGACAGGATACGAGCAGTACTTC.

The chain uses TRBV9 and TRBJ1-2; the match to TRBD1 covers 9 bases. CDR3 length equals 14 residues. With V trimmed by 6 bases and J by 2 bases, 5 bases remained unmatched. In germline, CDR1 is SGDLS, CDR2 YYNGEE. CDR3 coding DNA: TGTGCCAGCATGGGACAGGGAAACAACTATGGCTACACCTTC. Its protein product is CASMGQGNNYGYTF.

This sequence joins TRBV28 and TRBJ2-3, with TRBD1 matching over 7 bases. This CDR3 is built from 14 residues. Looked up from germline, CDR1 is MDHEN and CDR2 is SYDVKM. After removal of 3 bases from V and 7 bases from J, the junction contained 7 bases not matched to a gene. CDR3 region: CASSLGQGVNTQYF. The CDR3 DNA sequence: TGTGCCAGCAGTTTGGGCCAGGGGGTCAATACGCAGTATTTT.

The V gene is TRBV6-5, the J gene TRBJ1-2; 10 bases line up with TRBD1. Trimming at V came to 6 bases and at J to 4 bases, leaving 8 bases not matched to a gene. Germline V gives CDR1 MNHEY, CDR2 SVGAGI. The CDR3 spans 15 residues. DNA for the CDR3: TGTGCCAGCAGCCCGGACAGGGGGTGGGTCTATGGCTACACCTTC. Amino acid sequence: CASSPDRGWVYGYTF.

The J gene is TRBJ2-7, the V gene TRBV7-2; 8 bases match TRBD1. The germline V gene has CDR1 SGHTA and CDR2 FQGNSA. The CDR3 spans 14 residues. The V and J ends lost 5 bases and 6 bases, in that order; junction bases with no gene match: 9. Here the CDR3 DNA reads TGTGCCAGCAGCCCCTACGACAGGGGAGGCGAGCAGTACTTC. This codes for CASSPYDRGGEQYF.

The chain carries TRBV6-5 and TRBJ2-7; TRBD1 matches at 12 bases. The V gene's germline CDR1 is MNHEY and CDR2 SVGAGI. This CDR3 is built from 14 residues. The trim removed 8 bases at V and 5 bases at J, leaving 7 bases unmatched. The CDR3 bases are TGTGCCAGCTATCCCGGGACAGGGGGCGACGAGCAGTACTTC. Amino acid sequence: CASYPGTGGDEQYF.

The chain combines TRBV30 with TRBJ2-1, with D unresolved. Germline lookup yields CDR1 GTSNPN and CDR2 SVGIG (reference sequence). This CDR3 comprises 12 residues. Trimming pared 7 bases from V and 1 base from J, leaving 8 bases between. CDR3 amino acids: CASEGSYNEQFF. DNA for the CDR3: TGTGCCTCCGAAGGGTCCTACAATGAGCAGTTCTTC.